These T cell receptor beta chains were read from a single sample in a study of technical replicates of blood from a handful of donors. Profiling relied on immunoSEQ multiplex PCR, and the TCRdb table lists in-frame clones only, not all of them. This sample yields around 78,000 clones, of which over 85% are seen a single time; over 0.2% belongs to the top ten. Material: T cells isolated from PBMCs. These receptors were collected from a human donor in good health. The conserved cysteine and the conserved F or W are not part of the CDR3 here.

v_call cdr3_aa
TRBV2 ASSETGTGELF
TRBV9 ASSSWDSRGYGYT
TRBV19 ASSIEHRDRGTYGYT
TRBV6-5 ASRPGLVIEQY
TRBV2 ASSEWGDPASPRGNTIY
TRBV30 AWSASSRQF
TRBV14 ASSLYNSRETQY
TRBV9 ASSVGGYGTEQY
TRBV28 ASLGEGLQETQY
TRBV12-5 ASGDSNLEAF
TRBV28 ASSLGTDQETQY
TRBV7-9 ASSLRTGGDEKLF
TRBV19 ASSPGVAGGNEQF
TRBV6-1 ASSHSNTEAF
TRBV4-1 ASSQVKGDEQF
TRBV6-5 ASSSRLADNEQF
TRBV4-1 ASSQKLAGGTHEQY
TRBV5-1 ASSRAGRQGGGPSYEQY
TRBV5-5 ASSSTGGVNTGELF
TRBV6-5 ATGGTGGFGGYT
TRBV19 ASSRLGGTNYGYT
TRBV2 ATRGLAGTDNEQF
TRBV5-4 ASSYALGTGGRNTEAF
TRBV5-6 ASSLAPSGNTIY